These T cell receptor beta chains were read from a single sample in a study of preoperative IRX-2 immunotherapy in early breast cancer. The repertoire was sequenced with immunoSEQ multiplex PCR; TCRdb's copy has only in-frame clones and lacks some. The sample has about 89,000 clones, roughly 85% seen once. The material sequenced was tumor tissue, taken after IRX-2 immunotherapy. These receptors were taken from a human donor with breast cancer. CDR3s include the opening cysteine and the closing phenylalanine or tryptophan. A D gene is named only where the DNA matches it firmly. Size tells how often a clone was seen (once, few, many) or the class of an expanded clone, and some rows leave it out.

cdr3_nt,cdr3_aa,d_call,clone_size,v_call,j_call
TGCGCCAGCAGCCCCACGATGACAGGGAATAGGTCACCCCTCCACTTT,CASSPTMTGNRSPLHF,TRBD1,.,TRBV5-1,TRBJ1-6
TGTGCCAGCAGCCTGGGGGTGGTATCGAATTCACCCCTCCACTTT,CASSLGVVSNSPLHF,.,.,TRBV11-3,TRBJ1-6
TGCGCCAGCAGAAGTTCGAGGGAGGGTGTCACTGAAGCTTTCTTT,CASRSSREGVTEAFF,.,.,TRBV10-1,TRBJ1-1
TGTGCCAGTATCTCTCAAGCGGGAGCAGAGACCCAGTACTTC,CASISQAGAETQYF,TRBD2,.,TRBV19,TRBJ2-5
TGCAGCGTTAGGCAGGGTTGGGAGCCCCAGCATTTT,CSVRQGWEPQHF,.,.,TRBV29-1,TRBJ1-5
TGTGCCAGCAGCTTAGGACAGACCAACTCTATGAACACTGAAGCTTTCTTT,CASSLGQTNSMNTEAFF,.,.,TRBV11-3,TRBJ1-1
TGTGCCAGTAGTTCGTCAGGGTTGGGCACCGGGGAGCTGTTTTTT,CASSSSGLGTGELFF,.,.,TRBV19,TRBJ2-2
TGCGCCAGCAGCCTTCCGGACACCTGGACCGGGGAGCTGTTTTTT,CASSLPDTWTGELFF,.,.,TRBV5-1,TRBJ2-2
TGTGCCATCGCGGCCGATAGCAATCAGCCCCAGCATTTT,CAIAADSNQPQHF,.,.,TRBV6-8,TRBJ1-5
TGTGCCAGTAGTCCTCAGGGGTACACTAATGAAAAACTGTTTTTT,CASSPQGYTNEKLFF,.,.,TRBV19,TRBJ1-4
TGTGCCACCAGCAGAGGCCCGACTAGCGGGAGTGGAATATCAGAGACCCAGTACTTC,CATSRGPTSGSGISETQYF,TRBD2,.,TRBV15,TRBJ2-5
TGTGCCAGCAGCCCCGACACCTCACCGGTGCCCCAGCATTTT,CASSPDTSPVPQHF,.,.,TRBV11-3,TRBJ1-5
TGTGCCAGCAGCTTAGTAGGCAATAGCAATCAGCCCCAGCATTTT,CASSLVGNSNQPQHF,.,.,TRBV11-3,TRBJ1-5
TGCGCCAGCAGCCCCCGGGACACAGATACGCAGTATTTT,CASSPRDTDTQYF,.,.,TRBV1,TRBJ2-3
TGTGCCAGCAGCTCCTTAAGCACAGATACGCAGTATTTT,CASSSLSTDTQYF,.,.,TRBV7-1,TRBJ2-3
TGTGCCAGCCACCCCGCGCTCGGGGAGCTGTTTTTT,CASHPALGELFF,.,.,TRBV19,TRBJ2-2
TGTGCCAGCTCACCACCGGGCAGTCGCTCTAACTATGGCTACACCTTC,CASSPPGSRSNYGYTF,.,.,TRBV18,TRBJ1-2
TGTGCCAGCAGATGGGGACAGGGGCCCCCCTGGGCCTCTGGAAACACCATATATTTT,CASRWGQGPPWASGNTIYF,TRBD1,once,TRBV28,TRBJ1-3
TGTGCCAGCAAACCCGGGGACGGACCCTATGGCTACACCTTC,CASKPGDGPYGYTF,.,.,TRBV6-8,TRBJ1-2
TGTGCCAGTAGTATAGAGGATTCTGGGGCCAACGTCCTGACTTTC,CASSIEDSGANVLTF,.,.,TRBV19,TRBJ2-6
TGTGCCAGTAGCGGGACAGGGCAAAATTCACCCCTCCACTTT,CASSGTGQNSPLHF,TRBD1,.,TRBV19,TRBJ1-6
TGTGCCAGTAGTATAGATCACTCGGGTTGGGGGTCCAATTCACCCCTCCACTTT,CASSIDHSGWGSNSPLHF,.,.,TRBV19,TRBJ1-6
TGCGCCAGCAGGACGGGAAAAGTAAGCGGGGGGCGTAACACCGGGGAGCTGTTTTTT,CASRTGKVSGGRNTGELFF,TRBD2,.,TRBV5-1,TRBJ2-2
TGTGCCAGCGGGGGTAATAATTCACCCCTCCACTTT,CASGGNNSPLHF,.,.,TRBV6-8,TRBJ1-6
TGCGCCAGCAGTGATGAGGTCCAGGGGGGTACGCAGTATTTT,CASSDEVQGGTQYF,.,.,TRBV10-1,TRBJ2-3
TGTGCCAGCAGCTTAGCGGAAGGCCCAAATCAGCCCCAGCATTTT,CASSLAEGPNQPQHF,.,.,TRBV7-7,TRBJ1-5
TGTGCCAGCAGCTTAATGGGACTAGCGGGGGCAAACACCGGGGAGCTGTTTTTT,CASSLMGLAGANTGELFF,TRBD2,once,TRBV7-1,TRBJ2-2
TGTGCCTGGGGACCCGGGACTACTTCCTACGAGCAGTACTTC,CAWGPGTTSYEQYF,TRBD2,.,TRBV30,TRBJ2-7
TGTGCCAGTAGTGAGGGTTACTCCTACGAGCAGTACTTC,CASSEGYSYEQYF,.,.,TRBV19,TRBJ2-7
TGTGCCAGCAGTTACTCGCCTAGACCATATACGCAGTATTTT,CASSYSPRPYTQYF,.,.,TRBV6-8,TRBJ2-3
TGTGCCAGTAGTACTGGAGTGTCAACTAATGAAAAACTGTTTTTT,CASSTGVSTNEKLFF,.,once,TRBV19,TRBJ1-4
TGCGCCAGCAGCCCGGGGGGAGGGGATAGGCAGCCCCAGCATTTT,CASSPGGGDRQPQHF,.,.,TRBV5-1,TRBJ1-5